The 8 T cell receptor beta chains below come from one sample, sequenced in a study of shared T cell receptors in the human thymus. Sequenced by immunoSEQ multiplex PCR; TCRdb stores in-frame clones only, minus some. The table lists roughly 710,000 clones, 75% to 90% of them singletons. These same data were also listed under a study on human thymus T cells.

Sequencing input: thymocytes. Every receptor here comes from a girl under two years old with a congenital heart defect.

The chain combines TRBV6-1 with TRBJ1-3; unclear D gene. The V gene lost 1 base and the J gene lost 3 bases, with 10 bases spanning the gap. CDR1 is MNHNS, CDR2 SASEGT, per germline. This CDR3 region has 15 residues. CDR3: CASSEERGSGNTIYF. The CDR3 nucleotides are TGTGCCAGCAGTGAAGAGAGAGGAAGTGGAAACACCATATATTTT.

The chain uses TRBV5-1 and TRBJ1-4; D might be TRBD1 (6 bases). Trimming left V 5 bases short and J 7 bases short, with 12 bases between. This CDR3 contains 13 residues. The V gene's germline CDR1 is SGHRS and CDR2 YFSETQ. The CDR3 here is CASSPRTAEKLFF. CDR3 nucleotide sequence: TGCGCCAGCAGTCCTCGGACAGCTGAAAAACTGTTTTTT.

This chain uses TRBV5-8 with TRBJ1-3, with D possibly TRBD1 on 5 matching bases. Germline V gene lookup returns CDR1 SGHTS and CDR2 YDEGEE. V lost 1 base and J 4 bases, leaving 12 bases between the germline ends. The CDR3 extends over 15 amino acids. The CDR3 region has the DNA TGTGCCAGCAGCTTGCGGCGCAGGGTCGGAAACACCATATATTTT. Translating gives CASSLRRRVGNTIYF.

The gene calls are TRBV28 and TRBJ1-3; D unclear. The germline gives CDR1 MDHEN, CDR2 SYDVKM. Trimming stripped 7 bases from V and 4 bases from J, with 5 bases between. The CDR3 is 11 residues long. This CDR3 is CASMRGNTIYF. The CDR3 DNA is TGTGCCAGCATGCGGGGAAACACCATATATTTT.

This chain links TRBV7-8 with TRBJ1-6; D may be TRBD1 (5 bases). The V gene lost 1 base and the J gene lost 4 bases, with 14 bases spanning the gap. CDR3 size: 17 residues. Germline V gene sequence: CDR1 SGHVS, CDR2 FQNEAQ. In DNA form, the CDR3 reads TGTGCCAGCAGCTTAGGGGGTGCAGGGCTTTATAATTCACCCCTCCACTTT. This encodes CASSLGGAGLYNSPLHF.

This clone was seen a few times. The chain links TRBV20-1 to TRBJ1-4, with D unresolved. Between the trimmed V and J ends, which lost 0 bases and 11 bases, there was a span of 4 bases. The CDR3 spans 10 residues. Germline V gene lookup returns CDR1 DFQATT and CDR2 SNEGSKA (reference sequence). DNA for the CDR3: TGCAGTGCTAGAGAGGCCAAACTGTTTTTT. It translates to CSAREAKLFF.

The chain carries TRBV5-1 and TRBJ2-2; TRBD2 agrees at 7 bases. This CDR3 has 17 residues. V trimming: 2 bases; J trimming: 1 base; junction bases outside the gene matches: 8. Germline CDR1 reads SGHRS; CDR2 reads YFSETQ. CDR3 nucleotides: TGCGCCAGCAGCTTATCACCTGGCGGGGGGAACACCGGGGAGCTGTTTTTT. Translating it yields CASSLSPGGGNTGELFF.

J is TRBJ2-1 and V is TRBV25-1; 7 nucleotides agree with TRBD2. J was trimmed by 8 bases and V by 2 bases; bases with no gene match: 15. CDR1 and CDR2 (germline): MGHDK, SYGVNS. The CDR3 spans 17 residues. CDR3 region: CASSEKLRTRRIDEQFF. In nucleotides, the CDR3 is TGTGCCAGCAGTGAAAAGCTTAGGACTAGGCGGATCGATGAGCAGTTCTTC.